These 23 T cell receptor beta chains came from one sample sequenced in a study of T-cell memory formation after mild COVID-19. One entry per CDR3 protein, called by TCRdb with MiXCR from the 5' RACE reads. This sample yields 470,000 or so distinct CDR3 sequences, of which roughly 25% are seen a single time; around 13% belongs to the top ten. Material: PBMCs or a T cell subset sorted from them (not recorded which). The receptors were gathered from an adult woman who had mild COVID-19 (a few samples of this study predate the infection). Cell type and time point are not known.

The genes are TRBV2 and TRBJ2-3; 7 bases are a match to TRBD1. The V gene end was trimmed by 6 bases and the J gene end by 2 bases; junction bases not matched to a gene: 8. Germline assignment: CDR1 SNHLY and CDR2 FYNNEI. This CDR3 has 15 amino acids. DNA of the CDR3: TGTGCCAGCAGACCAACAGGGGCCGTCACAGATACGCAGTATTTT. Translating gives CASRPTGAVTDTQYF.

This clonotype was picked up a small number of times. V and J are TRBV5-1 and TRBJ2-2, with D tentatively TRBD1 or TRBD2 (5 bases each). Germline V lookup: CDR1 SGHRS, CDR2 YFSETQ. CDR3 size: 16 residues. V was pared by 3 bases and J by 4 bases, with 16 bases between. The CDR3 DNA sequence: TGCGCCAGCAGCTCCGGGACGTTCGGAGTCACCGGGGAGCTGTTTTTT. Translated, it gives CASSSGTFGVTGELFF.

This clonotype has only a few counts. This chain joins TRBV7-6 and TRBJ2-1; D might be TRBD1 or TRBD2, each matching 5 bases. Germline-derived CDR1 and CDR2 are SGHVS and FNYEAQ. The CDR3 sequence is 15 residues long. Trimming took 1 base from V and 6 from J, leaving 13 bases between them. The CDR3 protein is CASSLGGQGINEQFF. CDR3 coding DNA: TGTGCCAGCAGCTTAGGCGGGCAGGGAATCAATGAGCAGTTCTTC.

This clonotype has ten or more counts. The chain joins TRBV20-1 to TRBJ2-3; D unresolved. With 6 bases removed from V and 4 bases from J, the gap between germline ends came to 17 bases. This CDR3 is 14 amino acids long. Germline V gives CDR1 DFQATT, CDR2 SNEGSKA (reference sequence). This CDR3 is CSASTSSSSDTQYF. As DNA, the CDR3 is TGCAGTGCCTCGACTTCGTCGTCCTCAGATACGCAGTATTTT.

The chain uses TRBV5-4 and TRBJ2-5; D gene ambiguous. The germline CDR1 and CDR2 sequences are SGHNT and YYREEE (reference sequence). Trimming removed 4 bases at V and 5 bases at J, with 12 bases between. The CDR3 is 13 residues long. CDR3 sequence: CASSPSPLETQYF. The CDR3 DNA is TGTGCCAGCAGCCCCTCACCTCTGGAGACCCAGTACTTC.

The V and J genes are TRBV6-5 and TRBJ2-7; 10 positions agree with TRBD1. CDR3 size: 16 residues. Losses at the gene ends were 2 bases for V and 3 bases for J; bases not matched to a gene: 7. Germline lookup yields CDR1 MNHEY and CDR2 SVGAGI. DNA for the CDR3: TGTGCCAGCAGTTACACTAAAGGACAGGGGGGCTACGAGCAGTACTTC. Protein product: CASSYTKGQGGYEQYF.

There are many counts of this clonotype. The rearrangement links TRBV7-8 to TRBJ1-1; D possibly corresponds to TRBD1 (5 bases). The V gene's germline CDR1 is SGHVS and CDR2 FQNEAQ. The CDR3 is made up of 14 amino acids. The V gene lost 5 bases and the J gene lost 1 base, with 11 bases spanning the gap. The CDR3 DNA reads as TGTGCCAGCAGCCCTAGGCAGGGGAACACTGAAGCTTTCTTT. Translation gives CASSPRQGNTEAFF.

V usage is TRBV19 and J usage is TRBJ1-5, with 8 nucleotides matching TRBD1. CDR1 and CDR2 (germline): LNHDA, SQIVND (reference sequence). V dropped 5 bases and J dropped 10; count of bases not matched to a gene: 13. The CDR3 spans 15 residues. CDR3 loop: CASSLGTGGLRPQHF. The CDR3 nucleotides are TGTGCCAGTAGTCTGGGGACAGGTGGGCTGAGACCCCAGCATTTT.

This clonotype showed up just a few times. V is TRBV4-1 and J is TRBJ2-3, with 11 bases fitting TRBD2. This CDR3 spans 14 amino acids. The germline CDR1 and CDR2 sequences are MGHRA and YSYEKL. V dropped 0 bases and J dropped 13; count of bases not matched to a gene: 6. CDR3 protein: CASSQDAASGGKYF. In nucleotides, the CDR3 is TGCGCCAGCAGCCAAGATGCGGCTAGCGGGGGGAAGTATTTT.

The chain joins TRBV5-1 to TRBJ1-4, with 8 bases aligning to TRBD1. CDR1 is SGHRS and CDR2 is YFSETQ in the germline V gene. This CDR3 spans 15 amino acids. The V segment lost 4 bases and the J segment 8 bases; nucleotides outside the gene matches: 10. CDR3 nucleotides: TGCGCCAGCAGCGGCGGGGACAGGTCGAGAGAAAAACTGTTTTTT. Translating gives CASSGGDRSREKLFF.

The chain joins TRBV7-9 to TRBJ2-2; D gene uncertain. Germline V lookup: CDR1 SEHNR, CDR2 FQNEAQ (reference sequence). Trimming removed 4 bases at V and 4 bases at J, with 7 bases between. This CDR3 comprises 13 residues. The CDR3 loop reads CASSSSSTGELFF. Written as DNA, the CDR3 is TGTGCCAGCAGCTCGTCGAGCACCGGGGAGCTGTTTTTT.

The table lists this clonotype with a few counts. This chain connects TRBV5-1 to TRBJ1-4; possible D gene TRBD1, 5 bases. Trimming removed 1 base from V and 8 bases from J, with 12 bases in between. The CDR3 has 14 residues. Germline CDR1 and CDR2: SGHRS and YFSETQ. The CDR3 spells CASSLFQGDEKLFF. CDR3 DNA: TGCGCCAGCAGCTTGTTCCAGGGCGACGAAAAACTGTTTTTT.

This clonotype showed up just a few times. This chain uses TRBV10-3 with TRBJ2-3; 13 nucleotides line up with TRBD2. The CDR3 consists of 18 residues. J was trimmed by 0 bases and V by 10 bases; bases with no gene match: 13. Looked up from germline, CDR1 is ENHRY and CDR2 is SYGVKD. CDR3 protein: CATGGLAGVKSSTDTQYF. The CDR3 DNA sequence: TGTGCCACCGGAGGACTAGCGGGGGTCAAGTCTAGCACAGATACGCAGTATTTT.

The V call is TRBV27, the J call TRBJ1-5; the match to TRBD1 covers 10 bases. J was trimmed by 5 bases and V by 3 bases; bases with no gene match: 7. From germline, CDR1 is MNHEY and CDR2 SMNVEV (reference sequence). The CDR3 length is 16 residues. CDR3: CASSFGQGDFHQPQHF. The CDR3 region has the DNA TGTGCCAGCAGTTTCGGACAGGGGGACTTCCATCAGCCCCAGCATTTT.

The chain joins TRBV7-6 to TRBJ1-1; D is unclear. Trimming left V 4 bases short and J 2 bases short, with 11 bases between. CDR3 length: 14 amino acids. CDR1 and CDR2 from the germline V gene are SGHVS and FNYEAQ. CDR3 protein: CASSYATGNTEAFF. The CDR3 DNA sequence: TGTGCCAGCAGCTACGCGACGGGAAACACTGAAGCTTTCTTT. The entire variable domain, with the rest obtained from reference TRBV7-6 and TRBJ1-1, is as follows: GAGVSQSPRYKVTKRGQDVALRCDPISGHVSLYWYRQALGQGPEFLTYFNYEAQQDKSGLPNDRFSAERPEGSISTLTIQRTEQRDSAMYRCASSYATGNTEAFFGQGTRLTVV.

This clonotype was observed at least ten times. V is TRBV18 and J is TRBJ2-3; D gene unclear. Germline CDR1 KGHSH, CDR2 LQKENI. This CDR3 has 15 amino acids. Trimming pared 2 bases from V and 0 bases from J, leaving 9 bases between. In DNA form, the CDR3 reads TGTGCCAGCTCACCAATTGCGGCAAGCACAGATACGCAGTATTTT. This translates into CASSPIAASTDTQYF.

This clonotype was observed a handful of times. The CDR3 coding sequence is TGTGCCAGCACCAGGGGGCGTACCTACGAGCAGTACTTC. Amino acids: CASTRGRTYEQYF. The chain is built from TRBV6-1 and TRBJ2-7, with 8 bases lining up with TRBD1. V lost 7 bases to trimming and J lost 2 bases; unmatched junction nucleotides: 4. CDR3 length: 13 residues. The germline V gene encodes CDR1 MNHNS and CDR2 SASEGT.

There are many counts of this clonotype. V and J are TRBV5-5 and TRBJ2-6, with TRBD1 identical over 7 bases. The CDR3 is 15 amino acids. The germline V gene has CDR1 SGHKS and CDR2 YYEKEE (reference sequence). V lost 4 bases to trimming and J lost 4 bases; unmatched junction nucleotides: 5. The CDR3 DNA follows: TGTGCCAGCAGCCGACAGGGAACCGGGGCCAACGTCCTGACTTTC. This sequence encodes CASSRQGTGANVLTF.

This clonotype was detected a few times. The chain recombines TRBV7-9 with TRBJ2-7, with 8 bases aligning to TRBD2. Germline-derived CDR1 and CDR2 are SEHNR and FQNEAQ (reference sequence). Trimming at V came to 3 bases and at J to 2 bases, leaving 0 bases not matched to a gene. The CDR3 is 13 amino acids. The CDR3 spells CASSFGGAYEQYF. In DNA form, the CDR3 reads TGTGCCAGCAGCTTCGGGGGGGCCTACGAGCAGTACTTC.

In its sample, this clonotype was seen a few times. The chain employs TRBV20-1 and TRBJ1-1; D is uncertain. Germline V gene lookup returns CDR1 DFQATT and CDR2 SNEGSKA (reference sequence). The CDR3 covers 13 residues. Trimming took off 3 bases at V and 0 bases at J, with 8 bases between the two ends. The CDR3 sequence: CSARSRMNTEAFF. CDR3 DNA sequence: TGCAGTGCTAGGTCGCGTATGAACACTGAAGCTTTCTTT.

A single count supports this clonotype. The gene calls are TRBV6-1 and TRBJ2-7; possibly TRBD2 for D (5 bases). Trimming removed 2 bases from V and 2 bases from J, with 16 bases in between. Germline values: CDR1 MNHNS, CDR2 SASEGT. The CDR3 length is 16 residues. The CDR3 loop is CASSEKGDLLTYEQYF. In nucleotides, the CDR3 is TGTGCCAGCAGTGAAAAGGGAGACCTTCTCACCTACGAGCAGTACTTC.

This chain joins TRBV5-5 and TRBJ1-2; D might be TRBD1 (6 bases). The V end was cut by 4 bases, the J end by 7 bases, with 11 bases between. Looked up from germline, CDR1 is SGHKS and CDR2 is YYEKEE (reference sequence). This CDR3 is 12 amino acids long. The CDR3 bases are TGTGCCAGCAGCCGTACAGGGTTTGGCTACACCTTC. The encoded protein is CASSRTGFGYTF.

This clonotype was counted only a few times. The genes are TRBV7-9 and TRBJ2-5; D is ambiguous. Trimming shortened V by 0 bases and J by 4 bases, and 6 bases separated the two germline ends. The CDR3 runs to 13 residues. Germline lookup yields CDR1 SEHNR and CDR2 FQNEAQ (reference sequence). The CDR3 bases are TGTGCCAGCAGCTTAGCGGGTTTAGAGACCCAGTACTTC. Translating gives CASSLAGLETQYF.